This T cell receptor (beta chain) was identified during a study of T-cell reconstitution after alpha-beta-depleted transplantation in children. Germline V gives CDR1 DFQATT, CDR2 SNEGSKA (reference sequence). The ends lost 7 bases at V and 1 base at J; junction bases unmatched: 4. This CDR3 has 13 amino acids. A few counts support this clonotype. Preparation of the TCRbeta library was carried out with unique molecular identifiers. TCRdb re-called the PCR reads with MiXCR, one entry per CDR3 protein. The sample comprises 450,000 to 550,000 distinct CDR3 sequences, approximately 10% of which are singletons, and about 15% rests with the top ten.

The TCR was taken from a female patient aged 2-9 years who had a stem cell transplant for aplastic anemia, so the T cells may come from the graft donor. The sample in question was PBMCs, mostly from graft donor cells, obtained 180 days after TCRalphabeta/CD19-depleted stem cell transplant. The chain is built from TRBV20-1 and TRBJ2-5; 9 bases map to TRBD2. CDR3 DNA sequence: TGCAGTGGCAAGACTAGCGGCCAAGAGACCCAGTACTTC. Translated, it gives CSGKTSGQETQYF.